These 10 T cell receptor beta chains originate from one sample sequenced in a study of control samples from healthy donors and cancer patients. Assay used: immunoSEQ multiplex PCR; TCRdb lists only in-frame clones, some missing. The sample holds some 120,000 clones; roughly 91% are singletons and the top ten take less than 3%. Material for sequencing was blood. These receptors were obtained from a woman in her 70s in good health.

This clone was seen only once. The J gene is TRBJ1-6, the V gene TRBV4-3; D ambiguous. The CDR3 is 14 residues long. From germline, CDR1 is LGHNA and CDR2 YSLEER. V lost 1 base and J lost 9, with 10 bases in between. The CDR3 DNA is TGCGCCAGCAGCCAAGGTGGAGGGTCTTCACCCCTCCACTTT. Its translation: CASSQGGGSSPLHF.

This clone was recorded a few times. The chain has TRBV6-5 and TRBJ2-1; D gene ambiguous. The CDR3 sequence is 13 residues long. The germline gives CDR1 MNHEY, CDR2 SVGAGI. The ends were cut back, 2 bases at V and 3 bases at J, with 5 bases in the middle. The CDR3 loop is CASSYGGYNEQFF. The CDR3 DNA sequence: TGTGCCAGCAGTTACGGCGGCTACAATGAGCAGTTCTTC.

The chain has TRBV24-1 and TRBJ2-1, with D uncertain. Per germline, CDR1 KGHDR and CDR2 SFDVKD. This CDR3 has 13 amino acids. The ends were cut back, 5 bases at V and 7 bases at J, with 11 bases in the middle. CDR3 in amino acids: CATSGWTENEQFF. DNA for the CDR3: TGTGCCACCAGTGGTTGGACGGAAAATGAGCAGTTCTTC.

This clone showed up just a few times. The chain links TRBV5-4 to TRBJ1-3, with D possibly matching TRBD1 (6 bases). The CDR3 has 16 amino acids. CDR1 is SGHNT and CDR2 is YYREEE in the germline V gene (reference sequence). With 3 bases removed from V and 0 bases from J, the gap between germline ends came to 13 bases. The CDR3 bases are TGTGCCAGCAGCTCGGGGGGGCGGGCCTCTGGAAACACCATATATTTT. Amino acids: CASSSGGRASGNTIYF. The whole variable domain, remainder taken from reference TRBV5-4 and TRBJ1-3, is ETGVTQSPTHLIKTRGQQVTLRCSSQSGHNTVSWYQQALGQGPQFIFQYYREEENGRGNFPPRFSGLQFPNYSSELNVNALELDDSALYLCASSSGGRASGNTIYFGEGSWLTVV.

This rearrangement joins TRBV5-4 to TRBJ2-7, with D possibly matching TRBD2 (7 bases). The ends were cut back, 5 bases at V and 3 bases at J, with 15 bases in the middle. This CDR3 contains 14 residues. Germline V gene data show CDR1 as SGHNT and CDR2 as YYREEE (reference sequence). The CDR3 region is CASRVGGAVYEQYF. CDR3 nucleotides: TGTGCCAGCAGGGTGGGGGGGGCGGTCTACGAGCAGTACTTC.

This chain joins TRBV6-5 and TRBJ1-5, with TRBD1 as a possible D gene (5 bases). Germline CDR1 MNHEY, CDR2 SVGAGI. The CDR3 covers 16 residues. With 4 bases removed from V and 1 base from J, the gap between germline ends came to 14 bases. The DNA of the CDR3 is TGTGCCAGCAGTTCCGCTTTCAGGGACAGCAATCAGCCCCAGCATTTT. It specifies CASSSAFRDSNQPQHF.

The gene calls are TRBV9 and TRBJ2-2; unclear D gene. The germline V gene has CDR1 SGDLS and CDR2 YYNGEE. The CDR3 extends over 14 amino acids. Trimming left V 0 bases short and J 7 bases short, with 10 bases between. CDR3 in DNA: TGTGCCAGCAGCGTAGGACAACGTAACGGGGAGCTGTTTTTT. Amino acids: CASSVGQRNGELFF.

The V and J genes are TRBV19 and TRBJ1-1; no definite D call. V was clipped by 5 bases and J by 3 bases, with 7 bases between them. Per germline, CDR1 LNHDA and CDR2 SQIVND (reference sequence). The CDR3 consists of 12 residues. As DNA, the CDR3 is TGTGCCAGTAGTTCCATGGACACTGAAGCTTTCTTT. Its translation is CASSSMDTEAFF.

A few counts support this clone. V gene TRBV9 combines with J gene TRBJ2-7, with D unclear. The length of the CDR3 is 15 residues. Trimming stripped 0 bases from V and 0 bases from J, with 10 bases between. Germline V lookup: CDR1 SGDLS, CDR2 YYNGEE. The chain's CDR3 is CASSVGLLDSYEQYF. The CDR3 coding sequence is TGTGCCAGCAGCGTAGGTCTATTGGACTCCTACGAGCAGTACTTC.

The J gene is TRBJ2-1, the V gene TRBV7-2; D call uncertain. In germline, CDR1 is SGHTA, CDR2 FQGNSA. The CDR3 has 16 residues. With 4 bases removed from V and 8 bases from J, the gap between germline ends came to 21 bases. The DNA for the CDR3 is TGTGCCAGCAGCTCCACCTGGACCCACATTTCCCATGAGCAGTTCTTC. Translated: CASSSTWTHISHEQFF. Filled out from reference TRBV7-2 and TRBJ2-1, the complete variable domain reads GAGVSQSPSNKVTEKGKDVELRCDPISGHTALYWYRQSLGQGLEFLIYFQGNSAPDKSGLPSDRFSAERTGGSVSTLTIQRTQQEDSAVYLCASSSTWTHISHEQFFGPGTRLTVL.